This T cell receptor (beta chain) was documented in a study of blood T cell repertoires in COVID-19. In the study overall: Both acute and convalescent COVID-19 samples were obtained from the United States, Italy and Spain. Sources were T cells, B-cell-depleted T cells, or PBMCs; the material itself was cDNA or gDNA.

The V end lost 4 bases, the J end lost 5 bases, and 18 bases lay between the germline ends. Looked up from germline, CDR1 is SQVTM and CDR2 is ANQGSEA. The CDR3 is 15 residues long. While infection was still active, Seattle patients were enrolled and then followed longitudinally. In the source study's methods: The assay estimated nucleated cells by amplifying reference gene primers. Assay: immunoSEQ multiplex PCR; the TCRdb copy retains only in-frame clones and omits some. That table gives V, J and clone size, and the DNA gave D and trimming. The sample shows hundreds of thousands of clones, roughly 89% of them seen only once.

The sequence was collected from a woman between 40 and 50 years old with COVID-19, enrolled during active disease. Sequenced material: peripheral blood. This chain links TRBV29-1 with TRBJ2-1; tentative D call: TRBD1 (6 bases). The DNA of the CDR3 is TGCAGCGTTGTAGGGTATAGGGGACACAACAATGAGCAGTTCTTC. As protein: CSVVGYRGHNNEQFF.